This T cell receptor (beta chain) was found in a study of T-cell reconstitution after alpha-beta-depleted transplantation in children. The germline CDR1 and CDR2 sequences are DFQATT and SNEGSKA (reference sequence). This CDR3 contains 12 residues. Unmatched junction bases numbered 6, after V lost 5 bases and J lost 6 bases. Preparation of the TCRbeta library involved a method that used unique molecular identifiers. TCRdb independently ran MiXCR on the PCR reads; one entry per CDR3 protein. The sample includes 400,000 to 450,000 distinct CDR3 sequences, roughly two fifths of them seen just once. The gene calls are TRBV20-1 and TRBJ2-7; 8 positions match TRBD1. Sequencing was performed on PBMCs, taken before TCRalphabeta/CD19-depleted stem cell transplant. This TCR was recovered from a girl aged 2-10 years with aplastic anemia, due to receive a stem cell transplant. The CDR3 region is CSAPRGQAEQYF. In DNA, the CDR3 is TGCAGTGCTCCTAGGGGACAGGCCGAGCAGTACTTC.